This section outlines one TCR beta chain sequence together with its context. Its antigen is as yet unknown. Produced via immunoSEQ multiplex PCR; TCRdb's table is partial and in-frame only. The sample contains tens of thousands of clones, around 94% of which appear only once. This entry belongs to a study of human thymus T cells. Study observations and caveats: Thymic and blood repertoires appeared to carry a bias in their V and J gene usage.

The V gene's germline CDR1 is SGDLS and CDR2 YYNGEE. With 4 bases removed from V and 4 bases from J, the gap between germline ends came to 12 bases. This CDR3 is built from 14 residues. An approximately 0.45-1 mL peripheral blood aliquot was taken intraoperatively from four of eight donors. No fixed cell number was used; all available blood leukocytes supplied DNA. The V gene is TRBV9, the J gene TRBJ2-1; no firm D call. The receptor was isolated from a boy under two years old with a congenital heart defect but otherwise immunologically healthy. Sequencing used blood. CDR3 region: CASSPLPPYNEQFF. The CDR3 DNA sequence: TGTGCCAGCAGCCCCCTACCCCCTTACAATGAGCAGTTCTTC. The variable domain in full, completed from reference TRBV9 and TRBJ2-1, reads DSGVTQTPKHLITATGQRVTLRCSPRSGDLSVYWYQQSLDQGLQFLIQYYNGEERAKGNILERFSAQQFPDLHSELNLSSLELGDSALYFCASSPLPPYNEQFFGPGTRLTVL.